A selection of T cell receptor beta chains follows, all from one sample in a study of cytomegalovirus exposure and HLA in healthy donors. Libraries were prepared by immunoSEQ multiplex PCR; TCRdb keeps only in-frame clonotypes and omits some of them. The data contain roughly 48,000 clones, approximately 70% of them singletons. The material sequenced was PBMCs. Every receptor here comes from a young man in good health and CMV-seronegative. The CDR3 runs from the conserved cysteine through the conserved F or W. A D gene is named only where the DNA matches it firmly. The size field is filled for only some rows; it gives once, few, many or a size class.

d_call: TRBD1
clone_size: .
cdr3_length: 15
j_call: TRBJ1-2
v_call: TRBV6-5
cdr3_aa: CASRRGQGVNYGYTF
cdr3_nt: TGTGCCAGCAGACGAGGACAGGGGGTTAACTATGGCTACACCTTC

d_call: .
clone_size: .
cdr3_length: 12
j_call: TRBJ2-5
v_call: TRBV7-6
cdr3_aa: CASSLIMETQYF
cdr3_nt: TGTGCCAGCAGCTTAATCATGGAGACCCAGTACTTC

d_call: .
clone_size: few
cdr3_length: 15
j_call: TRBJ2-7
v_call: TRBV25-1
cdr3_aa: CASSETAFDSYEQYF
cdr3_nt: TGTGCCAGCAGTGAAACTGCATTCGACTCCTACGAGCAGTACTTC

d_call: TRBD1
clone_size: .
cdr3_length: 17
j_call: TRBJ1-2
v_call: TRBV5-4
cdr3_aa: CASSLDRRTGGGDGYTF
cdr3_nt: TGTGCCAGCAGCTTGGATCGTCGGACAGGTGGAGGTGATGGCTACACCTTC

d_call: .
clone_size: .
cdr3_length: 11
j_call: TRBJ1-1
v_call: TRBV27
cdr3_aa: CASWRGEEAFF
cdr3_nt: TGTGCCAGCTGGAGGGGCGAGGAAGCTTTCTTT

d_call: .
clone_size: .
cdr3_length: 14
j_call: TRBJ1-3
v_call: TRBV2
cdr3_aa: CASSEGHSGNTIYF
cdr3_nt: TGTGCCAGCAGTGAAGGGCACTCTGGAAACACCATATATTTT

d_call: .
clone_size: .
cdr3_length: 16
j_call: TRBJ2-7
v_call: TRBV11-2
cdr3_aa: CASSLAAPSRPYEQYF
cdr3_nt: TGTGCCAGCAGCTTAGCGGCTCCTAGCCGACCGTACGAGCAGTACTTC

d_call: .
clone_size: .
cdr3_length: 15
j_call: TRBJ1-6
v_call: TRBV13
cdr3_aa: CASSLGQGAGSPLHF
cdr3_nt: TGTGCCAGCAGCTTAGGGCAGGGAGCGGGTTCACCCCTCCACTTT

d_call: TRBD1
clone_size: .
cdr3_length: 14
j_call: TRBJ1-5
v_call: TRBV6-1
cdr3_aa: CASNSGQGPQPQHF
cdr3_nt: TGTGCCAGCAACTCGGGACAGGGCCCTCAGCCCCAGCATTTT

d_call: .
clone_size: .
cdr3_length: 16
j_call: TRBJ1-5
v_call: TRBV19
cdr3_aa: CASSMGRQHSNQPQHF
cdr3_nt: TGTGCCAGTAGTATGGGGCGCCAGCATAGCAATCAGCCCCAGCATTTT

d_call: TRBD1
clone_size: once
cdr3_length: 15
j_call: TRBJ1-5
v_call: TRBV18
cdr3_aa: CASSLGQGEFQPQHF
cdr3_nt: TGTGCCAGCTCGTTGGGACAGGGGGAGTTTCAGCCCCAGCATTTT

d_call: .
clone_size: once
cdr3_length: 16
j_call: TRBJ2-5
v_call: TRBV5-4
cdr3_aa: CASSSGQGLVRETQYF
cdr3_nt: TGTGCCAGCAGCTCTGGCCAGGGTTTAGTGCGAGAGACCCAGTACTTC

d_call: TRBD2
clone_size: .
cdr3_length: 12
j_call: TRBJ2-7
v_call: TRBV27
cdr3_aa: CASSPGLEMQYF
cdr3_nt: TGTGCCAGCAGCCCGGGACTAGAGATGCAGTACTTC

d_call: .
clone_size: .
cdr3_length: 15
j_call: TRBJ2-2
v_call: TRBV14
cdr3_aa: CASSQEARSTGELFF
cdr3_nt: TGTGCCAGCAGCCAAGAGGCTAGGAGCACCGGGGAGCTGTTTTTT

d_call: .
clone_size: .
cdr3_length: 12
j_call: TRBJ1-2
v_call: TRBV27
cdr3_aa: CASSLAGAGYTF
cdr3_nt: TGTGCCAGCAGTTTAGCAGGGGCTGGCTACACCTTC

d_call: .
clone_size: .
cdr3_length: 14
j_call: TRBJ1-5
v_call: TRBV28
cdr3_aa: CASGAGGSNQPQHF
cdr3_nt: TGTGCCAGCGGAGCCGGTGGAAGCAATCAGCCCCAGCATTTT

d_call: .
clone_size: few
cdr3_length: 15
j_call: TRBJ1-5
v_call: TRBV4-2
cdr3_aa: CASSQGGSGNQPQHF
cdr3_nt: TGTGCCAGCAGCCAAGGAGGGTCCGGCAATCAGCCCCAGCATTTT

d_call: .
clone_size: .
cdr3_length: 14
j_call: TRBJ1-1
v_call: TRBV5-1
cdr3_aa: CASTTTDRNTEAFF
cdr3_nt: TGCGCCAGCACTACGACGGACAGGAACACTGAAGCTTTCTTT

d_call: TRBD1
clone_size: .
cdr3_length: 15
j_call: TRBJ2-1
v_call: TRBV19
cdr3_aa: CASTVGQGAYNEQFF
cdr3_nt: TGTGCCAGTACTGTCGGACAGGGGGCCTACAATGAGCAGTTCTTC

d_call: TRBD2
clone_size: .
cdr3_length: 15
j_call: TRBJ2-5
v_call: TRBV4-2
cdr3_aa: CASSQGTSGAETQYF
cdr3_nt: TGTGCCAGCAGCCAAGGGACTAGCGGGGCAGAGACCCAGTACTTC